This T cell receptor (beta chain) was recovered during a study of T cells in Graves' hyperthyroidism and ophthalmopathy. This clonotype was seen many times. Its specificity is unknown. The CDR3 totals 14 residues. Between the trimmed V and J ends, which lost 2 bases and 0 bases, there was a span of 7 bases. From germline, CDR1 is MDHEN and CDR2 SYDVKM. Template material for amplifying TCR beta CDR3 regions consisted of RNA transcripts. HTBI primers drove first-round RT-PCR of the TCR CDR3. TCRdb fed the multiplex PCR reads into MiXCR, producing one record per CDR3 protein. The sample lists 250,000 to 300,000 distinct CDR3 sequences; 15% to 20% were seen once. Points from the study as a whole: Prediction of ophthalmopathy progression came a median around 6 months pre-onset.

Each ophthalmopathy patient scored at least 3 on the Clinical Activity Score and at least 4 on NOSPECS grade, with duration under 3 months. Together with thyroid ultrasound, orbital computed tomography, serum thyroxine and TRAb, clinical symptoms were used for diagnoses. Fresh peripheral blood, around 9.5 ml, yielded the PBMCs. Source material: blood. This TCR derives from a man between 45 and 60 years old with Graves' ophthalmopathy. This chain uses TRBV28 with TRBJ1-2, with D unresolved. The CDR3 DNA sequence: TGTGCCAGCAGTTTACAGGTCACTAACTATGGCTACACCTTC. Its protein product is CASSLQVTNYGYTF.